The text below deals with one TCR beta chain. What it recognizes is unknown. This sample was taken from a study of cytomegalovirus exposure and HLA in healthy donors. Overall study findings and caveats: TCR beta chain V- and J-gene trimming was linked, in a later analysis, to a missense variant in DCLRE1C. Later analysis reportedly placed an Asian-associated ancestry cluster below the approximately 730-donor mean in N-insertions. The study designated around 150 TCR beta chains cytomegalovirus-associated.

PCR used 60 Vbeta primers and 13 Jbeta primers. The authors' processing: Later, an analysis found about 80 million unique TCR beta chains, and about 10 million of these were shared. Measured with immunoSEQ multiplex PCR; TCRdb has only the in-frame clones, and not every one. V and J calls and clone size follow that table, whereas D and trimming were derived from the DNA. The repertoire holds around 210,000 clones, with roughly 73% as singletons. The sequence came from a boy younger than 18 in good health and CMV-seronegative. Input material: PBMCs.

The CDR3: CASSITSGGYNEQFF. The CDR3 bases are TGTGCCAGCAGCATAACTAGCGGGGGCTACAATGAGCAGTTCTTC. This chain connects TRBV7-9 to TRBJ2-1; TRBD2 agrees at 11 bases. V dropped 5 bases and J dropped 3; count of bases not matched to a gene: 3. CDR1 SEHNR and CDR2 FQNEAQ come from the germline V gene (reference sequence). The CDR3 covers 15 residues.